This T cell receptor (beta chain) was retrieved from a study of T cell responses to AZD1222 COVID-19 vaccine. Overall study findings and caveats: Spike was spanned by vaccine-associated CD4 TCRs, which were dominant at 160-218 and 743-854.

Germline V gene data show CDR1 as SGHVS and CDR2 as FQNEAQ. V was cut by 2 bases and J by 0 bases, with 13 bases left in between. The CDR3 extends over 16 amino acids. Method: immunoSEQ multiplex PCR; TCRdb's copy keeps in-frame clones and lacks some. The table records some 200,000 clones, approximately 89% of them present only once. On this clone itself: The target antigen is unknown.

The rearrangement uses TRBV7-8 and TRBJ1-2; D is uncertain. The sequence was obtained from an adult who received the AZD1222 COVID-19 vaccine. The sample consisted of peripheral blood, taken 28 days after the second AZD1222 dose. The CDR3 DNA is TGTGCCAGCAGCTTAACCCTGGGAGGAGCTAACTATGGCTACACCTTC. Protein: CASSLTLGGANYGYTF.